This T cell receptor (beta chain) was recorded in a study of blood T cell repertoires in COVID-19. About the research overall: Some COVID-19 samples were acute and others convalescent; all came from the United States, Italy and Spain. In each case, the material was cDNA or gDNA derived from T cells, B-cell-depleted T cells, or PBMCs.

Germline V gives CDR1 SGHTA, CDR2 FQGTGA. The CDR3 runs 15 residues. The J segment lost 9 bases and the V segment lost 2 bases, leaving 10 bases of the junction unmatched. The authors' processing: Estimation of nucleated cell counts was performed using reference gene primer amplification. Sequencing was performed with immunoSEQ multiplex PCR; in TCRdb, only in-frame clones are kept and a portion is missing. For V, J and clone size, that table is used; D and trimming come from the DNA. The data hold 50,000 to 55,000 clones, with about 83% observed a single time. The clonotype was recovered from a woman aged 80 or older with acute or convalescent COVID-19. Material for sequencing was peripheral blood. The chain combines TRBV7-3 with TRBJ2-1, with TRBD2 identical over 7 bases. The CDR3 DNA reads as TGTGCCAGCAGCTTAGGCGGGAGTGATGGAGGTGAGCAGTTCTTC. Translated: CASSLGGSDGGEQFF.